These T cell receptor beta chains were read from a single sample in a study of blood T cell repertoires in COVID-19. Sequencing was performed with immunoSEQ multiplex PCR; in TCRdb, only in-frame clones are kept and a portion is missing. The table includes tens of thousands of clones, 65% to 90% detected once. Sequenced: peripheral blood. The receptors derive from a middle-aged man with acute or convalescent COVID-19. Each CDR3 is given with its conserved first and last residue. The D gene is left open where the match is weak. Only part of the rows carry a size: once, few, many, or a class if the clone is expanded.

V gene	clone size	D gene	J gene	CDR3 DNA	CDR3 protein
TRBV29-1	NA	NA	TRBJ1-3	TGCAGCGTTGTATCAGGGCCTGGAAACACCATATATTTT	CSVVSGPGNTIYF
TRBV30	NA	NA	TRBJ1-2	TGTGCCTGGAGTCTAGGGGGTTTCGACGGCTACACCTTC	CAWSLGGFDGYTF
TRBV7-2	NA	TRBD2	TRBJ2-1	TGTGCCAGCAGCTTTAGCGGGGGGGCGGGTGAGCAGTTCTTC	CASSFSGGAGEQFF
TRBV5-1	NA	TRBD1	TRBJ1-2	TGCGCCAGCACCCCTCGGGAGGGGGCCGCTAACTATGGCTACACCTTC	CASTPREGAANYGYTF
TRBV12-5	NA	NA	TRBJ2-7	TGTGCTAGTGGTTCCGGGTACGAGCAGTACTTC	CASGSGYEQYF
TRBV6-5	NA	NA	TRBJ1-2	TGTGCCAGCAGGTCCCCGGGGGCTAACTATGGCTACACCTTC	CASRSPGANYGYTF
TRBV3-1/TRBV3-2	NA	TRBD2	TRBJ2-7	TGTGCCAGCAGCCAAGGGGCTAGCGGGTACGAGCAGTACTTC	CASSQGASGYEQYF
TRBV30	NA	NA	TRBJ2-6	TGTGCCTTAATCGGTCCCGGGGCCAACGTCCTGACTTTC	CALIGPGANVLTF
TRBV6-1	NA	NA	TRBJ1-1	TGTGCCAGCAGCCCACCGGAGAGGAACACTGAAGCTTTCTTT	CASSPPERNTEAFF
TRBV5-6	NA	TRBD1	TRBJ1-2	TGTGCCAGCAGCTCCTCTTACAGGGGAGACTATGGCTACACCTTC	CASSSSYRGDYGYTF
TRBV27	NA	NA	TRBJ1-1	TGTGCCAGCAAGGAAGCAGGTGGGAACACTGAAGCTTTCTTT	CASKEAGGNTEAFF
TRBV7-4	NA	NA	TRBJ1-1	TGTGCCAGCAGCTTCTTAGCCTGGGAAGCTTTCTTT	CASSFLAWEAFF
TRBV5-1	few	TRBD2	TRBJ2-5	TGCGCCAGCAGCTTGCGGGAGGTGAGTCTTCGAGAGACCCAGTACTTC	CASSLREVSLRETQYF
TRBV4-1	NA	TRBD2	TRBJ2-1	TGCGCCAGCAGCCAAGAGTTGTCTAGCGGGCCAATCTACAATGAGCAGTTCTTC	CASSQELSSGPIYNEQFF
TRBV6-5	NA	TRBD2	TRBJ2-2	TGTGCCAGCAGATCTAGCGGGGGGGCAGGCGGGGAGCTGTTTTTT	CASRSSGGAGGELFF
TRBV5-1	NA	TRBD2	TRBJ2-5	TGCGCCAGCTTGGGGACTAGCGGGTTGCAAGAGACCCAGTACTTC	CASLGTSGLQETQYF
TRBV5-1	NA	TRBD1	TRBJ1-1	TGCGCCAGCAGCGCTTCGCAGGGGGCTAATAGGGTGACTGAAGCTTTCTTT	CASSASQGANRVTEAFF
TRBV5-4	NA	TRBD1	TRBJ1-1	TGTGCCAGCCTCAACCGGGACAGGGGGCTGTGGAACACTGAAGCTTTCTTT	CASLNRDRGLWNTEAFF
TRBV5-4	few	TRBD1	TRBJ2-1	TGTGCCAGCAGCTCAGGACAGGGGCGGTACAATGAGCAGTTCTTC	CASSSGQGRYNEQFF
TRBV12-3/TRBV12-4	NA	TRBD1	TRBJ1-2	TGTGCCAGCACCCCGGGACAGGGCTATGGCTACACCTTC	CASTPGQGYGYTF
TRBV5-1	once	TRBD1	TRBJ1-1	TGCGCCAGCAGCTTGGGGTACCCGGGACAGGGGTTGAACACTGAAGCTTTCTTT	CASSLGYPGQGLNTEAFF
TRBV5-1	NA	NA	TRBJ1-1	TGCGCCAGCAGCCTCGCAGGGTCGGGTGACACTGAAGCTTTCTTT	CASSLAGSGDTEAFF
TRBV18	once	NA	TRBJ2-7	TGTGCCAGCTCACCCGGGGTACAGGGCCACGAGCAGTACTTC	CASSPGVQGHEQYF
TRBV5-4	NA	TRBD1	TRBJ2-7	TGTGCCAGCAGCTCCAGGGGGCTTAACTACGAGCAGTACTTC	CASSSRGLNYEQYF
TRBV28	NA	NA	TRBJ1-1	TGTGCCAGTTACAGGATTCCGAACACTGAAGCTTTCTTT	CASYRIPNTEAFF
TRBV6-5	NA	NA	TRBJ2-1	TGTGCCAGCATCCCAGTTGGTACCTACAATGAGCAGTTCTTC	CASIPVGTYNEQFF
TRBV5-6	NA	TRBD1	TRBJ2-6	TGTGCCAGCAGTCTACAGGGGCCTGATGTCCTGACTTTC	CASSLQGPDVLTF
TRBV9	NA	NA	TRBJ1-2	TGTGCCAGCAGCGTAGCTGGTAGTGAGCGAACGATCTATGGCTACACCTTC	CASSVAGSERTIYGYTF
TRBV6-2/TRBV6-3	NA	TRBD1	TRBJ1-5	TGTGCCAGCAGTTACTCCACAGGGGCAGGGGGTCAGCCCCAGCATTTT	CASSYSTGAGGQPQHF
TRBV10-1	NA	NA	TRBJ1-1	TGCGCCAGCAGTGAGAGGGGGAGAACTGAAGCTTTCTTT	CASSERGRTEAFF
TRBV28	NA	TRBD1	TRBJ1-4	TGTGCCAGCAGTCCCTCGACCGGGACAGGAGGAGGTGAAAAACTGTTTTTT	CASSPSTGTGGGEKLFF
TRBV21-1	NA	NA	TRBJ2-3	TGTGCCAGCAGCAAAATAACCTGGAGGGTCCCAGATACGCAGTATTTT	CASSKITWRVPDTQYF
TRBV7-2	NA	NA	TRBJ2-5	TGTGCCAGCAGCCCACATCTTACTAGCACAACAGAGACCCAGTACTTC	CASSPHLTSTTETQYF
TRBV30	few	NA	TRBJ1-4	TGTGCCTGGAGTGTTGTCGGGGGAGGGGAAAAACTGTTTTTT	CAWSVVGGGEKLFF
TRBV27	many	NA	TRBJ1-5	TGTGCCAGCACTCCGTCCAATCAGCCCCAGCATTTT	CASTPSNQPQHF
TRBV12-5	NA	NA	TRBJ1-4	TGTGCTAGTGGTTTGAGCGGAGGAGGGACGGGTGAAAAACTGTTTTTT	CASGLSGGGTGEKLFF
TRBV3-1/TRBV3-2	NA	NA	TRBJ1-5	TGTGCCAGCAGCCAAGGGCCAGGCCTTAATCAGCCCCAGCATTTT	CASSQGPGLNQPQHF
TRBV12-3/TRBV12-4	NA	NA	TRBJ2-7	TGTGCCAGCAGTGACGACACCCCCTACGAGCAGTACTTC	CASSDDTPYEQYF
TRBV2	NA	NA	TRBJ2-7	TGTGCCAGCAGCCTACAGGGATACTACGAGCAGTACTTC	CASSLQGYYEQYF
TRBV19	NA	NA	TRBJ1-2	TGTGCCAGTAGTATTGGGGGCAGAACGTACTATGGCTACACCTTC	CASSIGGRTYYGYTF
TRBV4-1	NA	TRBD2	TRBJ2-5	TGCGCCAGCAGCCCCGCGGGGGGGACCCTCTCTGGAGAGACCCAGTACTTC	CASSPAGGTLSGETQYF
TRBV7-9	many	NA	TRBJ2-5	TGTGCCAGCAGCTTAGACAGGGTCAGAGAGACCCAGTACTTC	CASSLDRVRETQYF
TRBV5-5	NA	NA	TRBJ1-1	TGTGCCAGCAGACGGGCAGGGGTGAACACTGAAGCTTTCTTT	CASRRAGVNTEAFF
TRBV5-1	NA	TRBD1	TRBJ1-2	TGCGCCAGCAGCTTGGAGGGACAGGGGAACTATGGCTACACCTTC	CASSLEGQGNYGYTF
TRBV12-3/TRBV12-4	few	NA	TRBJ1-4	TGTGCCAGCACGATGGGGGGGAAACTGTTTTTT	CASTMGGKLFF
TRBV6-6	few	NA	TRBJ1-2	TGTGCCAGCACTGACTTGAACTATGGCTACACCTTC	CASTDLNYGYTF
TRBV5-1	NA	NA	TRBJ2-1	TGCGCCAGCAGCTTAACAGAGCCCAATGAGCAGTTCTTC	CASSLTEPNEQFF
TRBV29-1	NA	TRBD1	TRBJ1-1	TGCAGCGCCGCAGGGGGAGAGAACACTGAAGCTTTCTTT	CSAAGGENTEAFF
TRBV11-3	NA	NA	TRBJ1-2	TGTGCCAGCAGCTATAACCCGAGTCGGTCCTATGGCTACACCTTC	CASSYNPSRSYGYTF
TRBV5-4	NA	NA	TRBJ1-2	TGTGCCAGCACCCAGGGTTTAAGCCCAGGGGATGGCTACACCTTC	CASTQGLSPGDGYTF
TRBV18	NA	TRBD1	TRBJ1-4	TGTGCCAGCTCACGGACAGGGAATGAAAAACTGTTTTTT	CASSRTGNEKLFF
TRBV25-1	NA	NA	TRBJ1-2	TGTGCCAGCAGTGAAGGGGGGAGGGGCTACACCTTC	CASSEGGRGYTF
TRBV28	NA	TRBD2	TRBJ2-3	TGTGCCAGCAGTTTACTAGCGGGGGGACCGACACACGGAGATACGCAGTATTTT	CASSLLAGGPTHGDTQYF
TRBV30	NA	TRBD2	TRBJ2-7	TGTGCCTGGAGCGGGCTAGCGGGGTTGAACGAGCAGTACTTC	CAWSGLAGLNEQYF
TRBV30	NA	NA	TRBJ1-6	TGTGCCTGGAGCGGCGGGGGGGATTTGAGACATAATTCACCCCTCCACTTT	CAWSGGGDLRHNSPLHF
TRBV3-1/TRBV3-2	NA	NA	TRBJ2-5	TGTGCCAGCAGCCTCCGTGAGGTGGGGGCGAGTGAGACCCAGTACTTC	CASSLREVGASETQYF
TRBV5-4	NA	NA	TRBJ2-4	TGTGCCAGCAGCTACCAAACACTCCTGGACACCGAAGGAAACATTCAGTACTTC	CASSYQTLLDTEGNIQYF
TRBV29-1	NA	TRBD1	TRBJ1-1	TGCAGCGTTGATGGGCTTCGGACAGGGGAATACAACACTGAAGCTTTCTTT	CSVDGLRTGEYNTEAFF